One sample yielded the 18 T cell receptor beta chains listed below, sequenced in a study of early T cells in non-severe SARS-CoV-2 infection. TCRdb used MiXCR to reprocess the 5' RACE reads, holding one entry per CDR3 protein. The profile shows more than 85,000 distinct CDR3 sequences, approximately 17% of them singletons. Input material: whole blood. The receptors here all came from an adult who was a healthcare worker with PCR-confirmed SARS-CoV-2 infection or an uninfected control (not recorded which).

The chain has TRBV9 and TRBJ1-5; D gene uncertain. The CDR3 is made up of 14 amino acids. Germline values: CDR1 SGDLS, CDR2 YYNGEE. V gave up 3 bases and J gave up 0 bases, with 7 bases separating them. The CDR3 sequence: CASSAENSNQPQHF. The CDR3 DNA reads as TGTGCCAGCAGCGCAGAAAATAGCAATCAGCCCCAGCATTTT. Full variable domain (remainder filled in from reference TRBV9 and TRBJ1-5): DSGVTQTPKHLITATGQRVTLRCSPRSGDLSVYWYQQSLDQGLQFLIQYYNGEERAKGNILERFSAQQFPDLHSELNLSSLELGDSALYFCASSAENSNQPQHFGDGTRLSIL.

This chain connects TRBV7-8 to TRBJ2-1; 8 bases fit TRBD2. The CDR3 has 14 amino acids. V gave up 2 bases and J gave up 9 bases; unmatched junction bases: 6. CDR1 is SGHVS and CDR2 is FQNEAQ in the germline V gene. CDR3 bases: TGTGCCAGCAGCTTACCAGGGACTAGACGTGAGCAGTTCTTC. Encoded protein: CASSLPGTRREQFF.

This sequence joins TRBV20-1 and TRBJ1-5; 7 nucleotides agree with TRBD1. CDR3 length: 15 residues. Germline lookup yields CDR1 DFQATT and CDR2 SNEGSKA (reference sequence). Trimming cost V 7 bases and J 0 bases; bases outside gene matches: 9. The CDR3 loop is CSDGGTDYSNQPQHF. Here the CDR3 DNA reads TGCAGTGACGGAGGGACAGACTATAGCAATCAGCCCCAGCATTTT.

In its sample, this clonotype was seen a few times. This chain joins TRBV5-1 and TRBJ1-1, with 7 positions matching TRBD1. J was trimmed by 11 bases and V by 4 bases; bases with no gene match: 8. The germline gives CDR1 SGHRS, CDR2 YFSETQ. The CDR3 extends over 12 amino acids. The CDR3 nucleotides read TGCGCCAGCAGCCTCCAGGGGGATGTGGCTTTCTTT. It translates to CASSLQGDVAFF.

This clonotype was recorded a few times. CDR3 nucleotides: TGTGCCAGCAGCTTGGTAAAGGCCTACGAGCAGTACTTC. It yields the protein CASSLVKAYEQYF. The chain has TRBV5-6 and TRBJ2-7; D unresolved. The CDR3 has 13 residues. V lost 0 bases and J 2 bases, leaving 6 bases between the germline ends. Germline V gives CDR1 SGHDT, CDR2 YYEEEE.

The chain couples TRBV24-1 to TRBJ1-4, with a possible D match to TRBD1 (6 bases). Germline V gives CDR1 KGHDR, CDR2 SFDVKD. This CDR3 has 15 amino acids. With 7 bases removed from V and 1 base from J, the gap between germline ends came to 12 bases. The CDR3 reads CATSTTRGTNEKLFF. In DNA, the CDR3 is TGTGCCACCAGCACGACCAGGGGAACTAATGAAAAACTGTTTTTT.

CDR3 loop: CASTSGLSSYEQYF. CDR3 DNA: TGTGCCAGCACTTCGGGACTCAGCTCCTACGAGCAGTACTTC. J is TRBJ2-7 and V is TRBV6-2 or TRBV6-3, with D possibly matching TRBD2 (6 bases). CDR1 is MNHEY, CDR2 SVGEGT, per germline. The CDR3 sequence is 14 residues long. Trimming removed 7 bases from V and 0 bases from J, with 13 bases in between.

In DNA form, the CDR3 reads TGTGCCAGCAGCAATAGCGGGGGGGCCTCAGATACGCAGTATTTT. It encodes CASSNSGGASDTQYF. The chain recombines TRBV7-6 with TRBJ2-3; 11 nucleotides line up with TRBD2. CDR1 is SGHVS, CDR2 FNYEAQ, per germline. This CDR3 spans 15 amino acids. V was pared by 5 bases and J by 4 bases, with 5 bases of the junction left unmatched.

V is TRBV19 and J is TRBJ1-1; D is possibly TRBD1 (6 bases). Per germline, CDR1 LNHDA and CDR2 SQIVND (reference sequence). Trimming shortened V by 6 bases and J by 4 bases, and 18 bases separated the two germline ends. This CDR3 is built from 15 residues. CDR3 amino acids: CASSPGRGATTEAFF. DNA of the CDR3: TGTGCCAGTAGCCCAGGCCGGGGGGCAACCACTGAAGCTTTCTTT. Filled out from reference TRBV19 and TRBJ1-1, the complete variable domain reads DGGITQSPKYLFRKEGQNVTLSCEQNLNHDAMYWYRQDPGQGLRLIYYSQIVNDFQKGDIAEGYSVSREKKESFPLTVTSAQKNPTAFYLCASSPGRGATTEAFFGQGTRLTVV.

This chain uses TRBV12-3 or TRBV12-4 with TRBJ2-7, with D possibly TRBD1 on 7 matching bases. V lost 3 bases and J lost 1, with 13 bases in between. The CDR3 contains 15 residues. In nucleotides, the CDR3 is TGTGCCAGCAGTTTCCAGGGGGGCGGGTCCTACGAGCAGTACTTC. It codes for CASSFQGGGSYEQYF.

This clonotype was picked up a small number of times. The CDR3: CSVAGATDTQYF. In nucleotides, the CDR3 is TGCAGCGTTGCAGGGGCGACAGATACGCAGTATTTT. The chain links TRBV29-1 to TRBJ2-3, with D maybe TRBD1 (6 bases). The ends were cut back, 4 bases at V and 3 bases at J, with 8 bases in the middle. This CDR3 has 12 residues. Germline values: CDR1 SQVTM, CDR2 ANQGSEA.

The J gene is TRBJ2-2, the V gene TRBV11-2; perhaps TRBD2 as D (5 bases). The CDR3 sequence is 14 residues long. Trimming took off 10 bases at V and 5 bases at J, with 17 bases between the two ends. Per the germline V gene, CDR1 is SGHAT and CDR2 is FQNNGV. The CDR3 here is CATRGSHRTGELFF. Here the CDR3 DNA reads TGTGCCACGCGCGGGTCGCATCGGACCGGGGAGCTGTTTTTT.

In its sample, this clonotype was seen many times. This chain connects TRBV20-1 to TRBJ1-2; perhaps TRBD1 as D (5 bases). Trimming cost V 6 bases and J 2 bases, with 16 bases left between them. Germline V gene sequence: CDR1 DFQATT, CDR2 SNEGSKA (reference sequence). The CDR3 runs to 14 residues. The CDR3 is CSATPGPVNYGYTF. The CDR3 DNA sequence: TGCAGTGCCACTCCGGGACCGGTAAACTATGGCTACACCTTC.

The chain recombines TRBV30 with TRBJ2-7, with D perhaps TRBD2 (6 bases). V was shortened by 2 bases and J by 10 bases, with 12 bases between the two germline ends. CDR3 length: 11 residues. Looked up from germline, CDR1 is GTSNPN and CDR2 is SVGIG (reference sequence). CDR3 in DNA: TGTGCCTGGAGTCACGCGGGACTTCAGTACTTC. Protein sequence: CAWSHAGLQYF.

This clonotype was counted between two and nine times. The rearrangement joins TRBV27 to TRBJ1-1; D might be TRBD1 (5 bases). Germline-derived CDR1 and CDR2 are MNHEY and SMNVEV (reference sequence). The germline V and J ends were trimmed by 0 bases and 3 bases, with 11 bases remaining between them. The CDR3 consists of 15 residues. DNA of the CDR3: TGTGCCAGCAGTTTATCGGCGGGGCGGGACACTGAAGCTTTCTTT. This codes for CASSLSAGRDTEAFF.

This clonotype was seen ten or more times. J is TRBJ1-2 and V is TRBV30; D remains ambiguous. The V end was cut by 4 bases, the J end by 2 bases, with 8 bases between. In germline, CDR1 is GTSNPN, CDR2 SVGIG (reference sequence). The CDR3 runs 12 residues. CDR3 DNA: TGTGCCTGGAAGGGTCAGAACTATGGCTACACCTTC. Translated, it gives CAWKGQNYGYTF.

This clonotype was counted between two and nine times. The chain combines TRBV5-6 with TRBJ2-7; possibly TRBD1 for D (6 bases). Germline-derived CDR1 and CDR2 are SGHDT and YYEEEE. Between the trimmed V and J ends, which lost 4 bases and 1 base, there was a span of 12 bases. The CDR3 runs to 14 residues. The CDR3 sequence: CASSPGQYSYEQYF. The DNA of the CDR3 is TGTGCCAGCAGCCCAGGACAGTATTCCTACGAGCAGTACTTC.

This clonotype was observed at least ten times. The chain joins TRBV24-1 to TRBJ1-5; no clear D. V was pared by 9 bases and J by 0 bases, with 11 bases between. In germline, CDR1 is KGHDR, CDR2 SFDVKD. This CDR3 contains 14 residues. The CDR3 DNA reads TGTGCCACCCACGACGGAAATAGCAATCAGCCCCAGCATTTT. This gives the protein CATHDGNSNQPQHF.